This TCR beta chain was recovered during a study of blood T cell repertoires in COVID-19. Produced via immunoSEQ multiplex PCR; TCRdb's table is partial and in-frame only. The sample lists a few hundred thousand clones, over 75% occurring once. Participant-reported clinical history was the basis for cohort assignment. CDR1 and CDR2 from the germline V gene are KGHSH and LQKENI. This CDR3 has 15 residues. V dropped 5 bases and J dropped 1 base, with 14 bases sitting between them. The sample was PBMCs or T cells enriched from blood (not recorded which). This clonotype was obtained from a man aged 30 to 39 who had recovered from COVID-19. The chain has TRBV18 and TRBJ1-1, with D uncertain. For the CDR3, the DNA is TGTGCCAGCTCAGGATCGAGGGCGGGGAACACTGAAGCTTTCTTT. Translating gives CASSGSRAGNTEAFF.